The 4 T cell receptor beta chains presented below share a single source sample, sequenced in a study of T-cell reconstitution after alpha-beta-depleted transplantation in children. Preparing the TCRbeta library involved the use of unique molecular identifiers. TCRdb independently ran MiXCR on the PCR reads; one entry per CDR3 protein. The sample lists about 110,000 distinct CDR3 sequences, around a tenth occurring once. Material: PBMCs from the stem cell graft donor, obtained from the stem cell graft. The receptors come from a human donor who donated a stem cell graft to a child with acute lymphoblastic leukemia.

This clonotype was picked up many times. The chain links TRBV5-1 to TRBJ2-1; 7 bases are a match to TRBD1. The CDR3 loop spans 14 amino acids. Per germline, CDR1 SGHRS and CDR2 YFSETQ. Trimming took 8 bases from V and 4 from J; bases not matched to a gene: 9. The chain's CDR3 is CASSGTDLYNEQFF. CDR3 DNA sequence: TGCGCCAGTTCCGGGACAGACCTTTACAATGAGCAGTTCTTC.

Ten or more counts support this clonotype. The V gene is TRBV5-1, the J gene TRBJ2-6; TRBD2 is a possible D gene (5 bases). Germline V CDR1 and CDR2: SGHRS, YFSETQ. Trimming took 0 bases from V and 4 from J, leaving 17 bases between them. CDR3 length equals 18 residues. The CDR3 here is CASSLGGLEAQGANVLTF. CDR3 bases: TGCGCCAGCAGCTTGGGAGGGCTCGAAGCTCAAGGGGCCAACGTCCTGACTTTC.

The rearrangement uses TRBV5-4 and TRBJ2-3; D might be TRBD1 (5 bases). This CDR3 has 14 amino acids. Germline-derived CDR1 and CDR2 are SGHNT and YYREEE (reference sequence). V was shortened by 3 bases and J by 6 bases, with 14 bases between the two germline ends. Here the CDR3 reads CASSSRAPLDTQYF. CDR3 bases: TGTGCCAGCAGCTCCAGGGCTCCCTTGGATACGCAGTATTTT.

This clonotype was seen repeatedly, ten times or more. The V and J genes are TRBV28 and TRBJ1-2; 8 bases are a match to TRBD1. V trimming: 6 bases; J trimming: 2 bases; junction bases outside the gene matches: 11. Germline CDR1 reads MDHEN; CDR2 reads SYDVKM. CDR3 size: 16 residues. CDR3 DNA sequence: TGTGCCAGCAGAAAAGAGACAGGGGCGGGAAACTATGGCTACACCTTC. Protein sequence: CASRKETGAGNYGYTF.